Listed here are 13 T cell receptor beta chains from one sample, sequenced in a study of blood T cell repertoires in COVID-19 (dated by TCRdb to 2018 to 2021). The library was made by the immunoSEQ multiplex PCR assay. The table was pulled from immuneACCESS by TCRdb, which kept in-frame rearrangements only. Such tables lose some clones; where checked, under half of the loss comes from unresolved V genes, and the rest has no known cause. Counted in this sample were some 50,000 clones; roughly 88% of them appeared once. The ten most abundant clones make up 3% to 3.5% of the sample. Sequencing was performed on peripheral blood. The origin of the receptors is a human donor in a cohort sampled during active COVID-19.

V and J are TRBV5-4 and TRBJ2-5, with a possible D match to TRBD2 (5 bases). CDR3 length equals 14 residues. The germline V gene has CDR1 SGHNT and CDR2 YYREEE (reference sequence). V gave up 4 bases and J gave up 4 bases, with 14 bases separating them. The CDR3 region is CASSPPRGGETQYF. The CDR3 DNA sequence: TGTGCCAGCAGCCCCCCACGGGGTGGAGAGACCCAGTACTTC.

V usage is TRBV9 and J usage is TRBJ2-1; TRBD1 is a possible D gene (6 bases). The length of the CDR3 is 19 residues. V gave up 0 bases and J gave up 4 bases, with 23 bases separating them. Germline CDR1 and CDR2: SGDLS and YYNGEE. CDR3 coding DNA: TGTGCCAGCAGCGTAGAGGGTTTGGGGCAGGGGTCCCTGTACAATGAGCAGTTCTTC. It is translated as CASSVEGLGQGSLYNEQFF.

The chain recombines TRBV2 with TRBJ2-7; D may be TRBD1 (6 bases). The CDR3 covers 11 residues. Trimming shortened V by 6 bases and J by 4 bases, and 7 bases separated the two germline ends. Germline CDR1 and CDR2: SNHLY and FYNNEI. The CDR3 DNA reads TGTGCCAGCAGCAGGGGATACGAGCAGTACTTC. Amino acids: CASSRGYEQYF.

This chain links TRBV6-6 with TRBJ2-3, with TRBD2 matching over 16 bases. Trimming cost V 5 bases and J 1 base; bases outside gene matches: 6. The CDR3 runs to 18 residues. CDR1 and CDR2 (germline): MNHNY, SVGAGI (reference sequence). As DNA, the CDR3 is TGTGCCAGCAGTCCCGGGACTAGCGGGGGGGGACGCACAGATACGCAGTATTTT. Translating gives CASSPGTSGGGRTDTQYF.

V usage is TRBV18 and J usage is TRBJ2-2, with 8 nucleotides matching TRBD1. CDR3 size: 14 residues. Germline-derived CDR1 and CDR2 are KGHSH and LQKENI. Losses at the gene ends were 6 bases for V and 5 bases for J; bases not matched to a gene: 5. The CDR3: CASSQDRVTGELFF. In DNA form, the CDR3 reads TGTGCCAGCTCGCAGGACAGGGTTACCGGGGAGCTGTTTTTT.

The CDR3 reads CASSGISGMVNIQYF. In DNA, the CDR3 is TGTGCCAGCAGTGGTATTAGCGGGATGGTGAACATTCAGTACTTC. V gene TRBV2 combines with J gene TRBJ2-4; 8 nucleotides line up with TRBD2. Germline-derived CDR1 and CDR2 are SNHLY and FYNNEI. With V trimmed by 4 bases and J by 7 bases, 9 bases remained unmatched. The CDR3 is 15 residues long.

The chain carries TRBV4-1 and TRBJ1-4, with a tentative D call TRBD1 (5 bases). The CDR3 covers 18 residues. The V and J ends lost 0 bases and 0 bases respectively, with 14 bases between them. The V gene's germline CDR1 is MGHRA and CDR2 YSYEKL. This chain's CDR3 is CASSQESVRVSTNEKLFF. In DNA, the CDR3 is TGCGCCAGCAGCCAAGAGTCGGTCAGGGTGTCAACTAATGAAAAACTGTTTTTT.

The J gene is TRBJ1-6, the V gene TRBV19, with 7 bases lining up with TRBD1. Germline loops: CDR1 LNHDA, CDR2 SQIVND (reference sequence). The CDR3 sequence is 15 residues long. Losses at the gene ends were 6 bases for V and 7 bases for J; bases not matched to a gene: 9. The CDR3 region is CASRDRQGLNSPLHF. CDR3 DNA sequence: TGTGCCAGTAGGGACAGGCAAGGCCTCAATTCACCCCTCCACTTT.

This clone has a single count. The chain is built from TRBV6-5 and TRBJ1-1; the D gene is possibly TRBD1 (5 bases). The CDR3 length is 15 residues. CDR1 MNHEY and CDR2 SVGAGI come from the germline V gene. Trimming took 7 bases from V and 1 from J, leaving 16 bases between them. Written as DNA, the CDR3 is TGTGCCAGCACCTCGGGCCACAGGAAGAACACTGAAGCTTTCTTT. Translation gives CASTSGHRKNTEAFF.

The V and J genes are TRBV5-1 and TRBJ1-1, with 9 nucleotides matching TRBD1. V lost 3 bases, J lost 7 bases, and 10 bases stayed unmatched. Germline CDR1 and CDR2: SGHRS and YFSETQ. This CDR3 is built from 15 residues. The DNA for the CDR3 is TGCGCCAGCAGCTCCTTACAGACAGGGGGAAATGAAGCTTTCTTT. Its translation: CASSSLQTGGNEAFF.

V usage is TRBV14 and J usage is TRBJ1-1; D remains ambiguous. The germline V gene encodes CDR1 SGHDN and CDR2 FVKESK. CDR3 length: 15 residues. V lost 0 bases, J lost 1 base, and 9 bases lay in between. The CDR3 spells CASSQDLGPNTEAFF. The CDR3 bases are TGTGCCAGCAGCCAAGATCTTGGCCCGAACACTGAAGCTTTCTTT.

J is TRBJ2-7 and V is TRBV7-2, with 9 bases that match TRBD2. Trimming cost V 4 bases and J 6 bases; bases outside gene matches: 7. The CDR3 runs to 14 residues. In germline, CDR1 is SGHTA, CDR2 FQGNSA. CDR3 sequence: CASSSLAGGFEQYF. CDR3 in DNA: TGTGCCAGCAGCTCCCTCGCGGGGGGGTTCGAGCAGTACTTC.

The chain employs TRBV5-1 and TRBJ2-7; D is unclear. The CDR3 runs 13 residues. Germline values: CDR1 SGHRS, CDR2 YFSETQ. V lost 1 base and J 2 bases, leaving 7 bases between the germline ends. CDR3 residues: CASSLTVTYEQYF. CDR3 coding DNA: TGCGCCAGCAGCTTGACGGTAACCTACGAGCAGTACTTC.